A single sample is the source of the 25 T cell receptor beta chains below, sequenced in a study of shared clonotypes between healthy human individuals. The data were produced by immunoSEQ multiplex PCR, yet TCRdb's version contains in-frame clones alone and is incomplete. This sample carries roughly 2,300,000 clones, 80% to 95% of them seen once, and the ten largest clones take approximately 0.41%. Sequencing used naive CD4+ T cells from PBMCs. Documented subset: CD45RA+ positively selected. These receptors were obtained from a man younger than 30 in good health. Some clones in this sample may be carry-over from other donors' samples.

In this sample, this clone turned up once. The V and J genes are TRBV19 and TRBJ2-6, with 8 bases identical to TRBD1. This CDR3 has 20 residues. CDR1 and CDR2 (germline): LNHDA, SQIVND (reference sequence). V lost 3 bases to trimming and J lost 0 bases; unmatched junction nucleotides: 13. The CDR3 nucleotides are TGTGCCAGTAGTATCCCCCGGGACAGGAGAACTTTCTCTGGGGCCAACGTCCTGACTTTC. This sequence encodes CASSIPRDRRTFSGANVLTF.

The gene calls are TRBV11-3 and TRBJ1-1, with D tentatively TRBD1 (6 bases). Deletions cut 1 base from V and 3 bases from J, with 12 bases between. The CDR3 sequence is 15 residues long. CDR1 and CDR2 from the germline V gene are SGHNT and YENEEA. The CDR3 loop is CASSLGGGADTEAFF. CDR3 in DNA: TGTGCCAGCAGCTTAGGTGGGGGCGCGGACACTGAAGCTTTCTTT.

The CDR3 DNA reads TGTGCCAGCTCACCTAACTCAGGGGGGGCGACTGAAGCTTTCTTT. It codes for CASSPNSGGATEAFF. The rearrangement uses TRBV18 and TRBJ1-1; 7 nucleotides match TRBD1. This CDR3 contains 15 residues. J was trimmed by 5 bases and V by 3 bases; bases with no gene match: 9. Per the germline V gene, CDR1 is KGHSH and CDR2 is LQKENI.

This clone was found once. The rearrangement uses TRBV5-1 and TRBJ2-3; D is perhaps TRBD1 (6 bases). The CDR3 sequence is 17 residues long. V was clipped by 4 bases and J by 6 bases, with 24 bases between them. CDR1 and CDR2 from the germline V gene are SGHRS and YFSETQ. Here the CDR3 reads CASSLQTGQTYADTQYF. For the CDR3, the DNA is TGCGCCAGCAGCCTGCAGACAGGCCAGACTTATGCGGATACGCAGTATTTT.

In DNA form, the CDR3 reads TGTGCCAGCAGGAACCGGGACAGGGGTGTTACGCAGTATTTT. Amino acid sequence: CASRNRDRGVTQYF. The chain carries TRBV6-1 and TRBJ2-3; 10 bases are a match to TRBD1. V was clipped by 6 bases and J by 8 bases; unmatched bases: 8. Per germline, CDR1 MNHNS and CDR2 SASEGT. The CDR3 is 14 residues long.

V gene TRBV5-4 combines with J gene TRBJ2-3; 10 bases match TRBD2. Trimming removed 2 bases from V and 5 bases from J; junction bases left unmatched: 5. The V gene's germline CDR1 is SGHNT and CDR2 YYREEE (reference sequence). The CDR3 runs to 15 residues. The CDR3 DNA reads TGTGCCAGCAGCTTAGCGGGAGGGTTGGAAGATACGCAGTATTTT. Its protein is CASSLAGGLEDTQYF.

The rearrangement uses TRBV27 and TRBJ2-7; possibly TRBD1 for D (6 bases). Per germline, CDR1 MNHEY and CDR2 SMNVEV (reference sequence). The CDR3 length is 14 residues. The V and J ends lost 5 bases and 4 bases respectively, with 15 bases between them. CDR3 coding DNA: TGTGCCAGCAGTCCGACCGGGACACATTACGAGCAGTACTTC. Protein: CASSPTGTHYEQYF.

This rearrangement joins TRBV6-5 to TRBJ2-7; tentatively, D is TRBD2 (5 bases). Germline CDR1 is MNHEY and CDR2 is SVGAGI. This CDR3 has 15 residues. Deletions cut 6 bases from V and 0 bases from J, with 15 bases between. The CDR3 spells CASSRPDFRSYEQYF. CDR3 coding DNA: TGTGCCAGCAGCCGGCCGGACTTCCGCTCCTACGAGCAGTACTTC.

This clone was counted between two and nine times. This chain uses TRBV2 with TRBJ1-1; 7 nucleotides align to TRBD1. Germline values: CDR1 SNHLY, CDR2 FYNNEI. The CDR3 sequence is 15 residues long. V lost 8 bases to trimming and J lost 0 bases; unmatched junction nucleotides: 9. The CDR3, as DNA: TGTGCCAGCCAACTTGAGGGGGCCCTGAACACTGAAGCTTTCTTT. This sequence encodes CASQLEGALNTEAFF.

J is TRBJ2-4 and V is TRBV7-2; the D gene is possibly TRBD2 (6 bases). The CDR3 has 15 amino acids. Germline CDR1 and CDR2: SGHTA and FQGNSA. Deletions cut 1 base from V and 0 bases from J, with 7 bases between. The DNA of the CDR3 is TGTGCCAGCAGCTTAGTCGGGGGAGCCAAAAACATTCAGTACTTC. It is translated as CASSLVGGAKNIQYF.

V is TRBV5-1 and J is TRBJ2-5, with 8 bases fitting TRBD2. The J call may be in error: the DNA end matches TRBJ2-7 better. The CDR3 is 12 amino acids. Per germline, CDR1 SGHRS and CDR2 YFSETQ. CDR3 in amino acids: CASSTRGDEQYF. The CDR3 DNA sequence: TGCGCCAGCAGCACGCGGGGGGACGAGCAGTACTTC.

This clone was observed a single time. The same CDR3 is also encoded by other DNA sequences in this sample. The CDR3 is CASSLGTGTGELFF. In DNA, the CDR3 is TGCGCCAGCAGCTTGGGGACAGGCACCGGGGAGCTGTTTTTT. The chain carries TRBV5-1 and TRBJ2-2; 7 nucleotides line up with TRBD1. This CDR3 has 14 amino acids. With V trimmed by 0 bases and J by 4 bases, 0 bases remained unmatched. The V gene's germline CDR1 is SGHRS and CDR2 YFSETQ.

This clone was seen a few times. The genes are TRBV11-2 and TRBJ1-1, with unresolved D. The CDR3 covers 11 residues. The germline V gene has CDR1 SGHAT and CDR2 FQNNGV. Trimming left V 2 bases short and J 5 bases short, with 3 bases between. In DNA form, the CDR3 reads TGTGCCAGCAGCTTACGAACTGAAGCTTTCTTT. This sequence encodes CASSLRTEAFF.

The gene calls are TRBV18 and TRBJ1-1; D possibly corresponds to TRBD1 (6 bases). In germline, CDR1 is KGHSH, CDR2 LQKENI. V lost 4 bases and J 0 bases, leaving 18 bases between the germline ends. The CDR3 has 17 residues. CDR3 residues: CASSRQAGALMNTEAFF. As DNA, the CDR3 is TGTGCCAGCTCACGTCAGGCAGGGGCTCTGATGAACACTGAAGCTTTCTTT.

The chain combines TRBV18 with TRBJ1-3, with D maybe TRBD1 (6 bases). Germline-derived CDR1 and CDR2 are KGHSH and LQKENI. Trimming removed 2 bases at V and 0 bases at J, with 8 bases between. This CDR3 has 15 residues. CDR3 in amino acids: CASSPTGFSGNTIYF. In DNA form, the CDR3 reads TGTGCCAGCTCACCAACAGGGTTCTCTGGAAACACCATATATTTT.

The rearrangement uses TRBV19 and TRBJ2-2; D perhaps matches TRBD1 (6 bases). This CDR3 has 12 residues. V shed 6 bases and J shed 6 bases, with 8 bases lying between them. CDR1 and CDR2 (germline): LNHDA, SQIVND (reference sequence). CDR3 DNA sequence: TGTGCCAGTAGCCCAGGGGCCGGGGAGCTGTTTTTT. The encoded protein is CASSPGAGELFF. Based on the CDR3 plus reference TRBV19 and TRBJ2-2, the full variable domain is DGGITQSPKYLFRKEGQNVTLSCEQNLNHDAMYWYRQDPGQGLRLIYYSQIVNDFQKGDIAEGYSVSREKKESFPLTVTSAQKNPTAFYLCASSPGAGELFFGEGSRLTVL.

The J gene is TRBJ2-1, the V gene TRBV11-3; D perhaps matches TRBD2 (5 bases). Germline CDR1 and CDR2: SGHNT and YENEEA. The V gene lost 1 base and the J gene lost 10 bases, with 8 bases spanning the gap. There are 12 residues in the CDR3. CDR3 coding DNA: TGTGCCAGCAGCTTAGGGCCGGGGGAGCAGTTCTTC. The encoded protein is CASSLGPGEQFF.

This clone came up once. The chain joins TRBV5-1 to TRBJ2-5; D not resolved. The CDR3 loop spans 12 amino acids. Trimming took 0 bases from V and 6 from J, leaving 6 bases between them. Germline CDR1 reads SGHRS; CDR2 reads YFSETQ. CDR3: CASSLEGKTQYF. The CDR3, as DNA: TGCGCCAGCAGCTTGGAGGGAAAGACCCAGTACTTC.

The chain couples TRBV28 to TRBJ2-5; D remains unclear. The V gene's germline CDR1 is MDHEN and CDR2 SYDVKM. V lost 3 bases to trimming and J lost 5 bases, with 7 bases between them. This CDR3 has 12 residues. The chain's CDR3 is CASSFSRETQYF. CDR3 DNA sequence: TGTGCCAGCAGTTTTTCTCGGGAGACCCAGTACTTC.

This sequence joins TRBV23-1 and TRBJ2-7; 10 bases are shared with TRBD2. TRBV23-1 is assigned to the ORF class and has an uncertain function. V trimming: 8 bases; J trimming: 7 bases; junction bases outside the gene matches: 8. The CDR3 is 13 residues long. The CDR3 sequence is CASGASGSYEQYF. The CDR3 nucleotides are TGCGCCAGCGGCGCTAGCGGGAGTTATGAGCAGTACTTC.

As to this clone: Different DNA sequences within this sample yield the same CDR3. DNA for the CDR3: TGTGCCAGCAGTGAGGATCTAAATGAGCAGTTCTTC. Its translation is CASSEDLNEQFF. The V gene is TRBV2, the J gene TRBJ2-1; D call uncertain. The germline V gene encodes CDR1 SNHLY and CDR2 FYNNEI. The CDR3 loop spans 12 amino acids. Trimming took off 3 bases at V and 7 bases at J, with 7 bases between the two ends.

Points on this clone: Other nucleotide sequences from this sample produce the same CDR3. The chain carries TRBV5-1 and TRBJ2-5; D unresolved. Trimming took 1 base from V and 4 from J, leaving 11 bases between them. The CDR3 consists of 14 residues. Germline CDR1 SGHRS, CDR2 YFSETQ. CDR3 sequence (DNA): TGCGCCAGCAGCTTGTTTGGGGTGGGAGAGACCCAGTACTTC. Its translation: CASSLFGVGETQYF.

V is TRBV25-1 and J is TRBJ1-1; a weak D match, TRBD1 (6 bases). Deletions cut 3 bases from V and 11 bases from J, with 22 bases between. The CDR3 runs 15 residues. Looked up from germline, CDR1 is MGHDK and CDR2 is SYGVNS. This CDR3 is CASSEGSRDIPVAFF. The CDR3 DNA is TGTGCCAGCAGTGAGGGGAGCCGGGACATTCCGGTGGCTTTCTTT.

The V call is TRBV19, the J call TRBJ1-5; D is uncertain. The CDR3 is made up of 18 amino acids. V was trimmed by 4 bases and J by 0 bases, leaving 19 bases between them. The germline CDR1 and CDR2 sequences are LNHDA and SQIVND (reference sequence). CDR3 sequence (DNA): TGTGCCAGTAGTAGGGAACAGCGGATGGGCAATAGCAATCAGCCCCAGCATTTT. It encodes CASSREQRMGNSNQPQHF.

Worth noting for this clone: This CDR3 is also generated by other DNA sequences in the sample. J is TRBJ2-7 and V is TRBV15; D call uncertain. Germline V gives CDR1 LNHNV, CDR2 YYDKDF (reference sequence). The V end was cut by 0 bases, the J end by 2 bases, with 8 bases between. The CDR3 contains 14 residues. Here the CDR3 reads CATSRDSGPYEQYF. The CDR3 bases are TGTGCCACCAGCAGAGATTCCGGGCCCTACGAGCAGTACTTC.